Listed below are T cell receptor beta chains from one sample, sequenced in a study of blood T cell repertoires in COVID-19. Measured with immunoSEQ multiplex PCR; TCRdb has only the in-frame clones, and not every one. Among about 40,000 clones listed, 85% were seen once. The specimen sequenced was peripheral blood. The receptors originated from a human donor in a cohort sampled during active COVID-19. CDR3s include the opening cysteine and the closing phenylalanine or tryptophan. A D gene is named only where the DNA matches it firmly. Clone sizes are given selectively: once, few, many, or a class where the clone is expanded.

D	J	size	V	CDR3	DNA
TRBD2	TRBJ2-3	-	TRBV9	CASPDRGTSGVPSTDTQYF	TGTGCCAGCCCGGACCGCGGGACTAGCGGGGTCCCTAGCACAGATACGCAGTATTTT
TRBD1	TRBJ1-4	-	TRBV5-6	CASSLAGTGDEKLFF	TGTGCCAGCAGCTTGGCTGGGACAGGGGATGAAAAACTGTTTTTT
-	TRBJ1-5	-	TRBV5-1	CASSLEAGPDQPQHF	TGCGCCAGCAGCTTAGAGGCAGGGCCGGATCAGCCCCAGCATTTT
-	TRBJ2-3	-	TRBV5-4	CASRQRVAGTDTQYF	TGTGCCAGCAGACAACGGGTGGCTGGCACAGATACGCAGTATTTT
TRBD1	TRBJ1-2	-	TRBV4-1	CASSQGQGEYGYTF	TGCGCCAGCAGCCAGGGACAGGGGGAGTATGGCTACACCTTC
-	TRBJ1-4	-	TRBV10-3	CAIRDRPNEKLFF	TGTGCCATCAGGGACAGACCCAATGAAAAACTGTTTTTT
TRBD1	TRBJ1-2	once	TRBV18	CASSPDRGNYGYTF	TGTGCCAGCTCACCGGACAGGGGAAACTATGGCTACACCTTC
-	TRBJ2-5	-	TRBV10-3	CAIRGDTQETQYF	TGTGCCATCAGGGGTGACACTCAAGAGACCCAGTACTTC
-	TRBJ2-1	-	TRBV19	CASIPTQSGGEQFF	TGTGCCAGTATCCCAACCCAGAGCGGTGGTGAGCAGTTCTTC
TRBD1	TRBJ2-2	-	TRBV9	CASSAQGSTGELFF	TGTGCCAGCAGCGCACAGGGGTCCACCGGGGAGCTGTTTTTT
TRBD1	TRBJ1-5	few	TRBV28	CASSSDRANQPQHF	TGTGCCAGCAGTTCGGACAGGGCGAATCAGCCCCAGCATTTT
TRBD1	TRBJ2-3	-	TRBV7-3	CASRQGDADTQYF	TGTGCCAGCAGACAGGGGGATGCAGATACGCAGTATTTT